This TCR beta chain appears in the sequencing data of a study of blood T cells in healthy people across ages. Concerning this clonotype itself: Its antigen is unknown.

Whole-study findings and limits: There were more naive CD4+ cells and higher diversity in long-lived donors than in aged donors. Per-million-T-cell TCR beta diversity fell roughly linearly with age. Changes in expanded clonotypes were possibly confounded, as the CMV status of donors was unknown.

Per the germline V gene, CDR1 is SGHDT and CDR2 is YYEEEE. Between the trimmed V and J ends, which lost 0 bases and 4 bases, there was a span of 10 bases. This CDR3 is built from 14 residues. A second PCR of 7 to 11 cycles used a sample-barcoded 5' primer and a J-beta primer mix. Each CDR3 protein is one row after TCRdb ran MiXCR on the 5' RACE reads. There are around 2 million distinct CDR3 sequences in the sample; about 39% occur only once, and about 21% lies in the top ten. The chain links TRBV5-6 to TRBJ1-2, with no clear D. The clonotype comes from a human donor in good health. Sample: blood. CDR3 loop: CASSLDLEIYGYTF. The CDR3 nucleotides read TGTGCCAGCAGCTTGGATCTGGAGATCTATGGCTACACCTTC.